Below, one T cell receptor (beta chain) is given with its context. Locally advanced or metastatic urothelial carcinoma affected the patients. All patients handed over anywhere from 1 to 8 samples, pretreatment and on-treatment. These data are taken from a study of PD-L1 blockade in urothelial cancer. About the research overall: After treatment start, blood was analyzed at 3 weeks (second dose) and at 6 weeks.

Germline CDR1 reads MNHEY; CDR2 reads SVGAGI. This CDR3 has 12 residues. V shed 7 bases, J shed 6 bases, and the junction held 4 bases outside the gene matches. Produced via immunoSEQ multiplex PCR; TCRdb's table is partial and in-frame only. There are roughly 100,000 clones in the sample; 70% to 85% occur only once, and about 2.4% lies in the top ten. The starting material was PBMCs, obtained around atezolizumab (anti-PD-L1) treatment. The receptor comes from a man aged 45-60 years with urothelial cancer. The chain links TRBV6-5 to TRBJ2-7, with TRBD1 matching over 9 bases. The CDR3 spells CASTPTGGEQYF. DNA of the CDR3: TGTGCCAGCACCCCGACAGGGGGCGAGCAGTACTTC.